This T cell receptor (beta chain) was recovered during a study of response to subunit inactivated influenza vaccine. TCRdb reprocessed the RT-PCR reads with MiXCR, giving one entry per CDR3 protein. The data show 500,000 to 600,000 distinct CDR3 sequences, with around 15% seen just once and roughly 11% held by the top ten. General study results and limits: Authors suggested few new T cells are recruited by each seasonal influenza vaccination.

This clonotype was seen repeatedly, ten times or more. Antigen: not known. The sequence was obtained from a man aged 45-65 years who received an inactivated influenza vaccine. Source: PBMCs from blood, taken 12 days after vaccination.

CDR3: CASRTGTGGGTGELFF. The CDR3, as DNA: TGTGCCAGCAGAACCGGGACAGGGGGCGGTACCGGGGAGCTGTTTTTT. This chain joins TRBV6-1 and TRBJ2-2; 12 positions agree with TRBD1. This CDR3 has 16 residues. Germline values: CDR1 MNHNS, CDR2 SASEGT. The J segment lost 5 bases and the V segment lost 6 bases, leaving 7 bases of the junction unmatched.